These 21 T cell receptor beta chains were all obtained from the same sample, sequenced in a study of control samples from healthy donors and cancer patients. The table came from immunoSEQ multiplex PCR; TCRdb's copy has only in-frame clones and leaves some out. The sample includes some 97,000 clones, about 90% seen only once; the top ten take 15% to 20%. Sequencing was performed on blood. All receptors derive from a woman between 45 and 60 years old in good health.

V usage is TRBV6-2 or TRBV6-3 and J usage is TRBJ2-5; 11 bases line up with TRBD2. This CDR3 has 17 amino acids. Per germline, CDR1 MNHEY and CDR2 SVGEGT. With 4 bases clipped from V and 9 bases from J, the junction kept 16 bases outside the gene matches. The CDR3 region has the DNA TGTGCCAGCAGTTCCCCCGGAGGGACTAGCGGCCGGGGGGCCCAGTACTTC. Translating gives CASSSPGGTSGRGAQYF.

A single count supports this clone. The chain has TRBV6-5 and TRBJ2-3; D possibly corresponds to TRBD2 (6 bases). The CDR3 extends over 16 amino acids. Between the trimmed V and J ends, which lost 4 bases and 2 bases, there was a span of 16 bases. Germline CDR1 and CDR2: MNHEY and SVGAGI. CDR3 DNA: TGTGCCAGCAGTTTCCTCTCGGAGGGTTCCACAGATACGCAGTATTTT. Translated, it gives CASSFLSEGSTDTQYF.

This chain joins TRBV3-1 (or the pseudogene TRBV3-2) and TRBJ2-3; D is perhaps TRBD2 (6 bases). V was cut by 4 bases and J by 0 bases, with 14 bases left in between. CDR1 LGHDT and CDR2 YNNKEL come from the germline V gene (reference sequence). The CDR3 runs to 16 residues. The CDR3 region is CASSLKAGFSTDTQYF. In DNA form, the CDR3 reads TGTGCCAGCAGCCTAAAAGCGGGCTTTAGCACAGATACGCAGTATTTT.

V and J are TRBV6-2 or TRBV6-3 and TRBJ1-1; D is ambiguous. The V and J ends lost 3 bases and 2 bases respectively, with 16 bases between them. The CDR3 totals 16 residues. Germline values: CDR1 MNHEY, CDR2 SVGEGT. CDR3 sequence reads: CASSYYPGRVNTEAFF. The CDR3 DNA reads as TGTGCCAGCAGTTATTATCCGGGTCGGGTAAACACTGAAGCTTTCTTT.

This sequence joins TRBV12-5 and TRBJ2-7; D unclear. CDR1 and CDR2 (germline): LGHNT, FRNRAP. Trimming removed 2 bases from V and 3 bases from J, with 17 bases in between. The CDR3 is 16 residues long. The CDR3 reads CASGLLSARTYYEQYV. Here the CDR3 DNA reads TGTGCTAGTGGTTTGCTCAGCGCTCGCACCTACTACGAGCAGTACGTC.

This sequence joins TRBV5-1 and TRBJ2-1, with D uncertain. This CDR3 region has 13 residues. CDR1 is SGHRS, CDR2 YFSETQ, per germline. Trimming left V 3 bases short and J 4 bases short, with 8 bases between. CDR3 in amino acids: CASSSEGYNEQFF. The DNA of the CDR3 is TGCGCCAGCAGCTCCGAAGGGTACAATGAGCAGTTCTTC.

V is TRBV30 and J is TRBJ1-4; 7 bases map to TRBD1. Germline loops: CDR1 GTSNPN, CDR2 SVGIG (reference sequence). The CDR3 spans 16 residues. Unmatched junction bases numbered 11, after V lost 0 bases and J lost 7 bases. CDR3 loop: CAWSVPHRGGIEKLFF. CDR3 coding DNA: TGTGCCTGGAGTGTACCCCACAGGGGTGGTATTGAAAAACTGTTTTTT.

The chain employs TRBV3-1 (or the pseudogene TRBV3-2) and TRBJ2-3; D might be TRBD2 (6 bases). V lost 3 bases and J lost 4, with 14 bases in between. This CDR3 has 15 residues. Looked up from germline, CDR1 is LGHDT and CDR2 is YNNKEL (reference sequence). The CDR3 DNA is TGTGCCAGCAGCCACACTTCGGGAGCCCCAGATACGCAGTATTTT. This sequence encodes CASSHTSGAPDTQYF.

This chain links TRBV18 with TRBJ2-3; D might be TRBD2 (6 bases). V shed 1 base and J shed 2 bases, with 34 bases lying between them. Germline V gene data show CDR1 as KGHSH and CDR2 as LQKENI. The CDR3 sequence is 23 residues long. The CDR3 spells CASSPLSGGGNVFTKMDTDTQYF. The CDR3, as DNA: TGTGCCAGCTCACCACTTTCGGGCGGCGGGAACGTGTTCACGAAGATGGACACAGATACGCAGTATTTT. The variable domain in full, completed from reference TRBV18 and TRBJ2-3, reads NAGVMQNPRHLVRRRGQEARLRCSPMKGHSHVYWYRQLPEEGLKFMVYLQKENIIDESGMPKERFSAEFPKEGPSILRIQQVVRGDSAAYFCASSPLSGGGNVFTKMDTDTQYFGPGTRLTVL.

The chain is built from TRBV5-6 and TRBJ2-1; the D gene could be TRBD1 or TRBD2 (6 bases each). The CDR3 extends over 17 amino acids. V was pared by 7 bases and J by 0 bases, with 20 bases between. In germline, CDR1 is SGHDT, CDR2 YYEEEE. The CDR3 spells CASLLEGGPSSYNEQFF. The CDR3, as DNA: TGTGCCAGCCTCCTAGAGGGGGGCCCGAGCTCCTACAATGAGCAGTTCTTC.

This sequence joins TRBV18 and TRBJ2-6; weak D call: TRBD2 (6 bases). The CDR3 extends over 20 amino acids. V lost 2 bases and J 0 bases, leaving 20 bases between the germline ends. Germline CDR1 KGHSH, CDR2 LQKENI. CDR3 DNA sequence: TGTGCCAGCTCACCAAGGGACTTGGATATGGCCCTCTCTGGGGCCAACGTCCTGACTTTC. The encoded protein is CASSPRDLDMALSGANVLTF.

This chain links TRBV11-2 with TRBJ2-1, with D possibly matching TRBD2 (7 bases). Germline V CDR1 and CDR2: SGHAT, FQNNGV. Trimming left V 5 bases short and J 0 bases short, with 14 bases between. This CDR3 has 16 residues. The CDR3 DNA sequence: TGTGCCAGCAGCCTGCGGGGGCGGAGCTCCTACAATGAGCAGTTCTTC. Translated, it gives CASSLRGRSSYNEQFF.

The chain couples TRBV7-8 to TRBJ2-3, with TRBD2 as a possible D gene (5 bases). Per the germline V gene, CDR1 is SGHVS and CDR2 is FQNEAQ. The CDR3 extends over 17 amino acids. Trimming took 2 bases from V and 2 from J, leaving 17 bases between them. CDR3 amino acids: CASSLLSRARHTDTQYF. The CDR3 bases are TGTGCCAGCAGCTTATTATCGAGGGCCAGACACACAGATACGCAGTATTTT.

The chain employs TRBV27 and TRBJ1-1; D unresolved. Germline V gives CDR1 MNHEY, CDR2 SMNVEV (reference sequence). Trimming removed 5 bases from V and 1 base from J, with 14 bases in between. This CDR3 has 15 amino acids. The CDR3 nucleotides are TGTGCCAGCAGTCGACCGGGTTTACAGAACACTGAAGCTTTCTTT. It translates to CASSRPGLQNTEAFF.

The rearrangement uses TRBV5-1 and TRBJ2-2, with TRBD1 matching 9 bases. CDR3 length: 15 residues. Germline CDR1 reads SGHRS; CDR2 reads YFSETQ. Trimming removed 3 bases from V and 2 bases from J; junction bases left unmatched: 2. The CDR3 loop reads CASSWTGDNTGELFF. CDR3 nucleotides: TGCGCCAGCAGCTGGACAGGGGATAACACCGGGGAGCTGTTTTTT. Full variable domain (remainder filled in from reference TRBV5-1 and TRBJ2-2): KAGVTQTPRYLIKTRGQQVTLSCSPISGHRSVSWYQQTPGQGLQFLFEYFSETQRNKGNFPGRFSGRQFSNSRSEMNVSTLELGDSALYLCASSWTGDNTGELFFGEGSRLTVL.

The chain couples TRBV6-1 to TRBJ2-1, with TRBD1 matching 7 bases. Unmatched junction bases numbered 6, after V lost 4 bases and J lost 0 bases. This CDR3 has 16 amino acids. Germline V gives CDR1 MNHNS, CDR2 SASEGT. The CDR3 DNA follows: TGTGCCAGCAGTGTACAACAGGGGAGCTCCTACAATGAGCAGTTCTTC. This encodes CASSVQQGSSYNEQFF.

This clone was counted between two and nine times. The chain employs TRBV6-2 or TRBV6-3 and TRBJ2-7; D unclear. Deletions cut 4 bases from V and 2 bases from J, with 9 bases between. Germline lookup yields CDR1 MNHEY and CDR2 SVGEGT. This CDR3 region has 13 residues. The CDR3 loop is CASSLMATYEQYV. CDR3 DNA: TGTGCCAGCAGTTTAATGGCTACCTACGAGCAGTACGTC.

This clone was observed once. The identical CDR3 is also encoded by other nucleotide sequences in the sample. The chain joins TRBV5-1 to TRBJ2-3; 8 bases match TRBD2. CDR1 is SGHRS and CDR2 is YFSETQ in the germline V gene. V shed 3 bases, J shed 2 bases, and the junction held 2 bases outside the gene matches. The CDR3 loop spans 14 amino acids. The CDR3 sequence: CASSSGLDTDTQYF. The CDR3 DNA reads TGCGCCAGCAGCTCGGGACTAGACACAGATACGCAGTATTTT.

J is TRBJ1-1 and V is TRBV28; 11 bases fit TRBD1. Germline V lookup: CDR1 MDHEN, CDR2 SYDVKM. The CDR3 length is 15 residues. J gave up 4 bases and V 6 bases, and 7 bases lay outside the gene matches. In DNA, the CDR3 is TGTGCCAGCAGGCGGACAGGGGGCGCGGGCACTGAAGCTTTCTTT. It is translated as CASRRTGGAGTEAFF.

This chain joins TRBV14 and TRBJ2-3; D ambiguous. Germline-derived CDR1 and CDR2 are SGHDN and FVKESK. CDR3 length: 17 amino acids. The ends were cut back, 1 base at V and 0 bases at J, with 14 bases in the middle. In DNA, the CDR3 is TGTGCCAGCAGCCAAGTTAAAAGAACGACTAGCACAGATACGCAGTATTTT. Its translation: CASSQVKRTTSTDTQYF.

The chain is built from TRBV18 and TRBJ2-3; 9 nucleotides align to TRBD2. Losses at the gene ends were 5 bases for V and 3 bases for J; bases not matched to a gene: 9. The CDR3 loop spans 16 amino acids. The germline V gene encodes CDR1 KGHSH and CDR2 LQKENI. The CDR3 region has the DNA TGTGCCAGCTCAGAACTAGCGGGTGTTGGGACAGATACGCAGTATTTT. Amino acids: CASSELAGVGTDTQYF.